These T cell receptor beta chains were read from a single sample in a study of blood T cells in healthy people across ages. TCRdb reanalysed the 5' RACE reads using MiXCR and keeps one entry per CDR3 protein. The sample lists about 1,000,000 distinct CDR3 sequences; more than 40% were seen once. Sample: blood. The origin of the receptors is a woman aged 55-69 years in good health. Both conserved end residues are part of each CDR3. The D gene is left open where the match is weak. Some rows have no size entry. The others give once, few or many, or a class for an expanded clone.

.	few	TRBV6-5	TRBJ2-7	TGTGCCAGCAGTTATGGCTTTTTGACCGAGCAGTACTTC	CASSYGFLTEQYF
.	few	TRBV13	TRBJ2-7	TGTGCCAGCAGCTCCCAGCCGGGAGCCTACGAGCAGTACTTC	CASSSQPGAYEQYF
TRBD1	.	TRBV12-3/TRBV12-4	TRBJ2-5	TGTGCCAGCAGCCCGGGACAGACGATAGAGTACCAAGAGACCCAGTACTTC	CASSPGQTIEYQETQYF
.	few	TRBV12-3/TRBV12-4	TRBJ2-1	TGTGCCAGCAGTTTACAGGGTAGGATCAATGAGCAGTTCTTC	CASSLQGRINEQFF
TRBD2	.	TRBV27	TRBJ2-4	TGTGCCAGCAGTCCCCGGGGGGTTGAAAACATTCAGTACTTC	CASSPRGVENIQYF
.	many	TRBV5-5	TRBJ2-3	TGTGCCAGCAGCTTCCAGGCAGACACAGATACGCAGTATTTT	CASSFQADTDTQYF
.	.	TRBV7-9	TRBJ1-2	TGTGCCAGCAGCCCGGTTCAGGGGCAACGGGATGGCTACACCTTC	CASSPVQGQRDGYTF
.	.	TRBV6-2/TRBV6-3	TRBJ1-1	TGTGCCAGCCGTGTTACAGGGATGAACACTGAAGCTTTCTTT	CASRVTGMNTEAFF
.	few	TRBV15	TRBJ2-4	TGTGCCACCAGTAAGAACCGTGGGAGCAAAAACATTCAGTACTTC	CATSKNRGSKNIQYF
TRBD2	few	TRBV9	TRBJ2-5	TGTGCCAGCAGCGTAAACCCTAGCGGCCAAGAGACCCAGTACTTC	CASSVNPSGQETQYF
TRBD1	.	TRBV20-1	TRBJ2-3	TGCAGTGCTAGCATGACAGGGGCTTTACCAGATACGCAGTATTTT	CSASMTGALPDTQYF
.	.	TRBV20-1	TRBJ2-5	TGCAGTGCTGGGGGACCGCTCCAAGAGACCCAGTACTTC	CSAGGPLQETQYF
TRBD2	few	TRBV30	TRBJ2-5	TGTGCCTGGAGCCTAAGGGGACTAGCGGGAGGGCGGCAAGAGACCCAGTACTTC	CAWSLRGLAGGRQETQYF
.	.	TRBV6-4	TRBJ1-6	TGTGCCAGCAGTGCTGAGATGAATTCACCCCTCCACTTT	CASSAEMNSPLHF
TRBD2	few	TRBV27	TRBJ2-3	TGTGCCAGCAGTTTATTACGCGGGGGTCGCACAGATACGCAGTATTTT	CASSLLRGGRTDTQYF
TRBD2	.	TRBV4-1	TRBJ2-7	TGCGCCAGCAGCGCACCCGGGACTAGCAGTTCTTACGAGCAGTACTTC	CASSAPGTSSSYEQYF
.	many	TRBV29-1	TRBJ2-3	TGCAGCGTTGGCCATAGGATTAGCACAGATACGCAGTATTTT	CSVGHRISTDTQYF
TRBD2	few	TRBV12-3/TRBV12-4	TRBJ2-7	TGTGCCAGCAGTTCAGCGGGAGGGCCGGACGAGCAGTACTTC	CASSSAGGPDEQYF
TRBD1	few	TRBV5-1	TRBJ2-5	TGCGCCAGCAGCTTGGCCTGGACAGGGGGTGATGAGACCCAGTACTTC	CASSLAWTGGDETQYF
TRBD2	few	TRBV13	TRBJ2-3	TGTGCCAGCAGCGCTACTAGCGATGCAGATACGCAGTATTTT	CASSATSDADTQYF
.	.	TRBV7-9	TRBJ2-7	TGTGCCAGCAGCTCGACTAGAGGGAACCTCTACGAGCAGTACTTC	CASSSTRGNLYEQYF
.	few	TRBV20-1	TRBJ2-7	TGCAGTGCTAGGGCGCGGGGCTACGAGCAGTACTTC	CSARARGYEQYF
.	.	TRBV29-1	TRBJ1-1	TGCAGCGTTGAGGCAGGTATGAACACTGAAGCTTTCTTT	CSVEAGMNTEAFF
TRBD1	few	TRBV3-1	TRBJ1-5	TGTGCCAGCAGCCCGGACAGGGGCGGGCAGCCCCAGCATTTT	CASSPDRGGQPQHF
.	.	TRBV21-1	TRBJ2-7	TGTGCCAGCAGCAAAGCGCACCTTGGGACAGGGATTACTAGCTCCTACGAGCAGTACTTC	CASSKAHLGTGITSSYEQYF
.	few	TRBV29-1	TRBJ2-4	TGCAGCGTTGAAGAAAGGCTGGAGGGGAGGCAGTACTTC	CSVEERLEGRQYF
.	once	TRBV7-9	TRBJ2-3	TGTGCCAGCAGCTTAGAGTCCCATTCAGATACGCAGTATTTT	CASSLESHSDTQYF
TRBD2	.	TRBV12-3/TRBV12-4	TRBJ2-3	TGTGCCAGCAGTTTGGGAGGACTAGCATCGGATACGCAGTATTTT	CASSLGGLASDTQYF
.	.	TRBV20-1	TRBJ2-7	TGCAGTGCTAGCGCTGCCCAGGCAGGACCGAGCTCCTACGAGCAGTACTTC	CSASAAQAGPSSYEQYF
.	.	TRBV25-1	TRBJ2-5	TGTGCCAGCGGTTTGAGGGTACAAGAGACCCAGTACTTC	CASGLRVQETQYF
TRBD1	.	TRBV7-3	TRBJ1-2	TGTGCCAGCAGCCAATTAGACAGGGGGGCCTATGGCTACACCTTC	CASSQLDRGAYGYTF
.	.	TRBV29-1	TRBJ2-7	TGCAGCGTTGGAGGACACAACTACGAGCAGTACTTC	CSVGGHNYEQYF
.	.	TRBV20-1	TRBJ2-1	TGCAGTGCTAGAGAGACTAGCTCCTACAATGAGCAGTTCTTC	CSARETSSYNEQFF
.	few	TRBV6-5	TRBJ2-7	TGTGCCAGCAGTTACTCGAATTCCTACGAGCAGTACTTC	CASSYSNSYEQYF
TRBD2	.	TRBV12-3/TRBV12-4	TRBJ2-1	TGTGCCAGCAGTTACGCACTAGCGAACAATGAGCAGTTCTTC	CASSYALANNEQFF
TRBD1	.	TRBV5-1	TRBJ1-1	TGCGCCAGCAGCTTGTTTGGGACAGGGGACACTGAAGCTTTCTTT	CASSLFGTGDTEAFF
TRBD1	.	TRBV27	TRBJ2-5	TGTGCCAGCGGGACAGGGCGAATAAAGACCCAGTACTTC	CASGTGRIKTQYF
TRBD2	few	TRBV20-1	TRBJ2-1	TGCAGTGCTAGTCCTCTAGCGGGAGCCTATGATGAGCAGTTCTTC	CSASPLAGAYDEQFF
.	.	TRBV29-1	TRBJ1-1	TGCAGCGTTGGTGAACCTTACACTGAAGCTTTCTTT	CSVGEPYTEAFF
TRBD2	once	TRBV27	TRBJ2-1	TGTGCCAGCAGTGTAGCGGGTCCCGGTAATGAGCAGTTCTTC	CASSVAGPGNEQFF
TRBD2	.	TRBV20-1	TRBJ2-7	TGCAGTGCTTCGGGGGGTCTAGGGTCCTACGAGCAGTACTTC	CSASGGLGSYEQYF
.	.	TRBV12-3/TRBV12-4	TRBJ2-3	TGTGCCAACAGTTTCGGCGGGACGGGAGATACGCAGTATTTT	CANSFGGTGDTQYF
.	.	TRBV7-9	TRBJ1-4	TGTGCCAGCAGCACCAGGGTGTCTGAAAAACTGTTTTTT	CASSTRVSEKLFF